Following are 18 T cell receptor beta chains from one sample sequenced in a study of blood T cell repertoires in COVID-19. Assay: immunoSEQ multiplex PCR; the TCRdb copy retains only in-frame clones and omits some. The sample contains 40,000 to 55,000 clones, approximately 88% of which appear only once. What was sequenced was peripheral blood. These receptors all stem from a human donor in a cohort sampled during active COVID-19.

The CDR3 sequence: CASSSLLASNYNEQFF. For the CDR3, the DNA is TGTGCCAGCAGTTCATTACTAGCGAGTAACTACAATGAGCAGTTCTTC. This chain connects TRBV28 to TRBJ2-1; 7 bases are shared with TRBD2. This CDR3 region has 16 residues. CDR1 is MDHEN, CDR2 SYDVKM, per germline. V lost 4 bases and J lost 3; bases outside the gene matches: 9.

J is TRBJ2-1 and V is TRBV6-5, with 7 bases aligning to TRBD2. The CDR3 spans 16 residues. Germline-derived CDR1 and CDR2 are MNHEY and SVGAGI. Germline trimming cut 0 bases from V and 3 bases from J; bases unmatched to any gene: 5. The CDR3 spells CASSYSNRGVYNEQFF. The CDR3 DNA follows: TGTGCCAGCAGTTACTCGAACCGGGGGGTCTACAATGAGCAGTTCTTC.

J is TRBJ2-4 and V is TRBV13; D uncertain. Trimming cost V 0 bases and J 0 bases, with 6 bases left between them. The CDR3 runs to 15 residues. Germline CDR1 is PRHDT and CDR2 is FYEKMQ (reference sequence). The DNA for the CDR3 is TGTGCCAGCAGCTTAGGGCGGTTAGCCAAAAACATTCAGTACTTC. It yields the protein CASSLGRLAKNIQYF.

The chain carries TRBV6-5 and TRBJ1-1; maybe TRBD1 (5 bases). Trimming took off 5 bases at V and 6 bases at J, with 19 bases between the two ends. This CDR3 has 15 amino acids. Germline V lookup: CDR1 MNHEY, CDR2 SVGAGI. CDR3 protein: CASSKRQRKLPEAFF. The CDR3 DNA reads TGTGCCAGCAGTAAGCGACAGAGGAAATTGCCTGAAGCTTTCTTT.

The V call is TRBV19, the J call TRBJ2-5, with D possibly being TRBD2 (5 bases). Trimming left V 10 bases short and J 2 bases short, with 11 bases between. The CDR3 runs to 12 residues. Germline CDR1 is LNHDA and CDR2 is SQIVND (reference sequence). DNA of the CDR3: TGTGCCACCGCGACTACTCAAGAGACCCAGTACTTC. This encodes CATATTQETQYF.

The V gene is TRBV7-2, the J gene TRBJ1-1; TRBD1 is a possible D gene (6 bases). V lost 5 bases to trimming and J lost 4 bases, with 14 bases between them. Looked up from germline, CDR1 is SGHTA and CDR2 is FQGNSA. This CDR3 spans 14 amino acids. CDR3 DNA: TGTGCCAGCAGCCCCGACAGGTTTCGCACTGAAGCTTTCTTT. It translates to CASSPDRFRTEAFF.

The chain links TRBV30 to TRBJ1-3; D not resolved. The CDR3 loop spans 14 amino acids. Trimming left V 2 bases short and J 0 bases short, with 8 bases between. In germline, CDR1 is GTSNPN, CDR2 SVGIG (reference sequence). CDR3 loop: CAWSYPSSGNTIYF. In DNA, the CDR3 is TGTGCCTGGAGTTATCCCAGCTCTGGAAACACCATATATTTT.

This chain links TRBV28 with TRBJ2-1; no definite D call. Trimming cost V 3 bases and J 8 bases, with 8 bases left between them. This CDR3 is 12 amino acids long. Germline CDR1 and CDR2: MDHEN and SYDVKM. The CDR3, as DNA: TGTGCCAGCAGTTTCGCCAGTTATGAGCAGTTCTTC. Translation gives CASSFASYEQFF. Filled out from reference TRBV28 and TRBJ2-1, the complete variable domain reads DVKVTQSSRYLVKRTGEKVFLECVQDMDHENMFWYRQDPGLGLRLIYFSYDVKMKEKGDIPEGYSVSREKKERFSLILESASTNQTSMYLCASSFASYEQFFGPGTRLTVL.

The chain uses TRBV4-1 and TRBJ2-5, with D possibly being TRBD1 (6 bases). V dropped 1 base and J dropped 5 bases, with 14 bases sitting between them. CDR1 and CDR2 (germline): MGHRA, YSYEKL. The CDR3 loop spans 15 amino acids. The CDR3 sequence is CASSQGQAGVETQYF. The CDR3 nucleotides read TGCGCCAGCAGCCAAGGCCAGGCAGGGGTCGAGACCCAGTACTTC.

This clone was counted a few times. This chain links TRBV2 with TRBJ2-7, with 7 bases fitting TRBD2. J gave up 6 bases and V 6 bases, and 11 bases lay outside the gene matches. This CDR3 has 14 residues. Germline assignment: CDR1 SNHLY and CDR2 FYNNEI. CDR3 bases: TGTGCCAGCAGGGAGACTAGCCCAAAGGGCGAGCAGTACTTC. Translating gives CASRETSPKGEQYF.

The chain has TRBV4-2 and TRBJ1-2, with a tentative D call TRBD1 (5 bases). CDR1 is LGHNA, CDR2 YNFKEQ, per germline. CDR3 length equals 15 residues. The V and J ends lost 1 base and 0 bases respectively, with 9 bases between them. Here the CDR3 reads CASSQGDSANYGYTF. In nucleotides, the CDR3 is TGTGCCAGCAGCCAAGGGGACTCAGCTAACTATGGCTACACCTTC.

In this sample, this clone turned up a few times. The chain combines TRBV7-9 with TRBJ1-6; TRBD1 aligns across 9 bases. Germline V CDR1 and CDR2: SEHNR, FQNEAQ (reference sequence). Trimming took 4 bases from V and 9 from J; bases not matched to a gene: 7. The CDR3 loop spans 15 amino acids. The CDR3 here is CASSSGTGKVSPLHF. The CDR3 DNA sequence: TGTGCCAGCAGCTCGGGGACAGGGAAAGTTTCACCCCTCCACTTT.

The CDR3 loop is CASSQVAGGPLYYEQYF. CDR3 sequence (DNA): TGCGCCAGCAGCCAAGTAGCGGGAGGACCACTTTACTACGAGCAGTACTTC. The chain is built from TRBV4-3 and TRBJ2-7; 10 positions match TRBD2. This CDR3 spans 17 amino acids. The ends lost 1 base at V and 3 bases at J; junction bases unmatched: 9. The germline V gene has CDR1 LGHNA and CDR2 YSLEER.

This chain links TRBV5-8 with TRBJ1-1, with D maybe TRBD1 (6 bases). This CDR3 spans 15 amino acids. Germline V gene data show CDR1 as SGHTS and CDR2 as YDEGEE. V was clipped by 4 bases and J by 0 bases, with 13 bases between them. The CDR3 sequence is CASSRGQTVNTEAFF. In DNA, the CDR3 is TGTGCCAGCAGCCGGGGACAAACGGTGAACACTGAAGCTTTCTTT.

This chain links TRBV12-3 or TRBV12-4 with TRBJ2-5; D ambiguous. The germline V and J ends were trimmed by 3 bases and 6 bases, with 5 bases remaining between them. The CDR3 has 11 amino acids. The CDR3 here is CASSFSQTQYF. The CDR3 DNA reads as TGTGCCAGCAGTTTCTCCCAGACCCAGTACTTC.

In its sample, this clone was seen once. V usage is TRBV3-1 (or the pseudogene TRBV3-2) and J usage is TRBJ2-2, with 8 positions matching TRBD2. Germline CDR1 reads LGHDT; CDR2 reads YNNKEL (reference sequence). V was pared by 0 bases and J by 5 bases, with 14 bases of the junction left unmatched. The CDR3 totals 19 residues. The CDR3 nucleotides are TGTGCCAGCAGCCAAGAGCGGGGACTAGGAGGTTTTCGGACCGGGGAGCTGTTTTTT. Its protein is CASSQERGLGGFRTGELFF.

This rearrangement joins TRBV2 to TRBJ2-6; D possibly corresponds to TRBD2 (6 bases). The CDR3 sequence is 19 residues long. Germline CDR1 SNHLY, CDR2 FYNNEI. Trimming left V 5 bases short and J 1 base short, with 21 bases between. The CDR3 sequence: CASSPPGREFVSGANVLTF. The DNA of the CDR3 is TGTGCCAGCAGTCCCCCTGGGCGGGAATTCGTATCTGGGGCCAACGTCCTGACTTTC.

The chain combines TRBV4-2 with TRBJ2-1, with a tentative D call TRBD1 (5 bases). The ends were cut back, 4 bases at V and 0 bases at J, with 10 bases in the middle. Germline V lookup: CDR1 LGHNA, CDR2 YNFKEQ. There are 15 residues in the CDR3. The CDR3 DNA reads TGTGCCAGCAGCCCCGACAGATCCTCCTACAATGAGCAGTTCTTC. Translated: CASSPDRSSYNEQFF.